The 29 T cell receptor beta chains given below trace back to one sample, sequenced in a study of OX40 agonist ivuxolimab in advanced cancers. Here immunoSEQ multiplex PCR was the method, and the copy in TCRdb shows in-frame clones only, minus some. The sample lists tens of thousands of clones, around four fifths occurring once. The source material was CD4+ or CD8+ T cells sorted from blood, sampled in a trial of the OX40 agonist ivuxolimab. The receptor set was obtained from an adult with an advanced solid tumor such as melanoma, head and neck, liver or kidney cancer.

V is TRBV11-3 and J is TRBJ2-1; D is ambiguous. The germline CDR1 and CDR2 sequences are SGHNT and YENEEA. V lost 5 bases and J 2 bases, leaving 7 bases between the germline ends. The CDR3 consists of 13 residues. The DNA of the CDR3 is TGTGCCAGCAGCCCCGATCCCTACAATGAGCAGTTCTTC. This codes for CASSPDPYNEQFF.

With respect to this clone: Relative to the germline gene, one junction end is altered; a read error may explain this. The CDR3 DNA is TGTGCCAGCAGTGAACAGGGACAGTTTAGATGGTTC. This translates into CASSEQGQFRWF. The chain links TRBV2 to TRBJ2-4, with 7 nucleotides matching TRBD1. From germline, CDR1 is SNHLY and CDR2 FYNNEI. The CDR3 loop spans 12 amino acids.

This sequence joins TRBV6-5 and TRBJ1-5, with 7 positions matching TRBD1. The germline V gene has CDR1 MNHEY and CDR2 SVGAGI. The junction had 6 bases not matched to a gene; V was cut back by 4 bases and J by 3 bases. The CDR3 runs to 15 residues. For the CDR3, the DNA is TGTGCCAGCAGTTCCACCGGGACAGACAATCAGCCCCAGCATTTT. Translated: CASSSTGTDNQPQHF.

The CDR3 region is CASSSRLAGAGGELFF. CDR3 sequence (DNA): TGTGCCAGCAGCTCACGACTAGCGGGAGCAGGCGGGGAGCTGTTTTTT. This chain joins TRBV7-6 and TRBJ2-2, with 12 bases lining up with TRBD2. Germline V lookup: CDR1 SGHVS, CDR2 FNYEAQ. This CDR3 has 16 amino acids. The J segment lost 7 bases and the V segment lost 4 bases, leaving 7 bases of the junction unmatched.

V and J are TRBV12-5 and TRBJ2-5, with D unclear. Between the trimmed V and J ends, which lost 1 base and 3 bases, there was a span of 6 bases. Germline-derived CDR1 and CDR2 are LGHNT and FRNRAP. CDR3 length: 13 amino acids. CDR3 region: CASGLGPKETQYF. The CDR3 DNA is TGTGCTAGTGGTTTGGGCCCTAAAGAGACCCAGTACTTC.

The chain couples TRBV21-1 to TRBJ2-7; the table names TRBD2, a call not compared with the DNA. TRBV21-1 is an annotated pseudogene. The CDR3 length is 19 residues. CDR3 in DNA: TGTGCCAGCAGCACCGGCGGGACTAGCGGGAGCCCCGGGGCCTACGAGCAGTACTTC. Protein: CASSTGGTSGSPGAYEQYF.

V and J are TRBV25-1 and TRBJ1-1; weak D call: TRBD1 (6 bases). Germline V CDR1 and CDR2: MGHDK, SYGVNS. The CDR3 is 14 amino acids. The V end lost 1 base, the J end lost 9 bases, and 15 bases lay between the germline ends. In nucleotides, the CDR3 is TGTGCCAGCAGTGAATCGTCAACAGGGAGTAAAGCTTTCTTT. Translated: CASSESSTGSKAFF.

This sequence joins TRBV18 and TRBJ1-4; D uncertain. The CDR3 is 16 amino acids. Trimming took 4 bases from V and 0 from J, leaving 12 bases between them. The germline V gene has CDR1 KGHSH and CDR2 LQKENI. CDR3 bases: TGTGCCAGCTCACGCGTTGGCAGCGCAACTAATGAAAAACTGTTTTTT. Translated: CASSRVGSATNEKLFF.

This clone appeared a single time. This sequence joins TRBV14 and TRBJ2-3; no reliable D call. The germline V and J ends were trimmed by 3 bases and 7 bases, with 14 bases remaining between them. The CDR3 runs to 14 residues. Germline CDR1 reads SGHDN; CDR2 reads FVKESK. CDR3 residues: CASSHPGPSNTQYF. The CDR3 nucleotides are TGTGCCAGCAGCCATCCTGGACCGAGTAATACGCAGTATTTT.

The rearrangement uses TRBV9 and TRBJ2-5; 7 nucleotides line up with TRBD2. Germline CDR1 reads SGDLS; CDR2 reads YYNGEE. With V trimmed by 0 bases and J by 5 bases, 13 bases remained unmatched. The CDR3 extends over 17 amino acids. The CDR3 loop is CASSVEGGGSLGETQYF. The CDR3 coding sequence is TGTGCCAGCAGCGTAGAGGGAGGCGGGAGCCTAGGGGAGACCCAGTACTTC.

This clone was detected a few times. This sequence joins TRBV6-5 and TRBJ2-7, with D unclear. Germline-derived CDR1 and CDR2 are MNHEY and SVGAGI. Deletions cut 7 bases from V and 2 bases from J, with 15 bases between. This CDR3 contains 14 residues. Here the CDR3 reads CASNHLGPTYEQYF. The CDR3 DNA is TGTGCCAGCAACCACCTAGGGCCTACCTACGAGCAGTACTTC.

This sequence joins TRBV7-3 and TRBJ2-1; 8 bases align to TRBD2. This CDR3 has 15 residues. The germline V gene has CDR1 SGHTA and CDR2 FQGTGA. Losses at the gene ends were 1 base for V and 6 bases for J; bases not matched to a gene: 5. In DNA form, the CDR3 reads TGTGCCAGCAGCTTAAACGGGAGGGTGGGCAATGAGCAGTTCTTC. Translating gives CASSLNGRVGNEQFF.

J is TRBJ1-5 and V is TRBV5-8; D is undetermined. Germline loops: CDR1 SGHTS, CDR2 YDEGEE. V was pared by 5 bases and J by 3 bases, with 9 bases between. CDR3 length equals 13 residues. The CDR3 loop is CASSSGNNQPQHF. The CDR3 DNA follows: TGTGCCAGCAGTTCTGGGAACAATCAGCCCCAGCATTTT.

This chain connects TRBV28 to TRBJ1-5; no clear D gene. Trimming took off 1 base at V and 1 base at J, with 11 bases between the two ends. The germline CDR1 and CDR2 sequences are MDHEN and SYDVKM. There are 16 residues in the CDR3. CDR3 protein: CASSLYQDSSNQPQHF. CDR3 coding DNA: TGTGCCAGCAGTTTATACCAGGACTCGAGCAATCAGCCCCAGCATTTT.

The gene calls are TRBV28 and TRBJ2-3; no firm D call. Trimming shortened V by 8 bases and J by 4 bases, and 10 bases separated the two germline ends. Germline V gives CDR1 MDHEN, CDR2 SYDVKM. This CDR3 has 12 residues. The CDR3 coding sequence is TGTGCCAGCGGCCGGGCCCCAGATACGCAGTATTTT. Protein product: CASGRAPDTQYF.

The chain uses TRBV25-1 and TRBJ2-5; D is perhaps TRBD1 (6 bases). The better agreement between TRBJ2-7 and the DNA end casts doubt on the J call. The length of the CDR3 is 15 residues. Looked up from germline, CDR1 is MGHDK and CDR2 is SYGVNS. DNA of the CDR3: TGTGCCAGCAGTGCCGACTGGACAGACTCCTACGAGCAGTACTTC. This sequence encodes CASSADWTDSYEQYF.

This clone came up once. The chain is built from TRBV4-3 and TRBJ2-7; D is perhaps TRBD1 (7 bases). V was cut by 0 bases and J by 5 bases, with 14 bases left in between. Germline V gene lookup returns CDR1 LGHNA and CDR2 YSLEER. This CDR3 is built from 15 residues. DNA for the CDR3: TGCGCCAGCAGCCAAGACTTAGCAGGGGGGAACGAGCAGTACTTC. Translated, it gives CASSQDLAGGNEQYF.

This clone was picked up many times. The chain employs TRBV13 and TRBJ2-2, with 9 bases identical to TRBD2. The length of the CDR3 is 14 residues. The germline gives CDR1 PRHDT, CDR2 FYEKMQ (reference sequence). With V trimmed by 8 bases and J by 4 bases, 5 bases remained unmatched. Written as DNA, the CDR3 is TGTGCCAGCGGTCTAGCGGGGTTCACCGGGGAGCTGTTTTTT. Amino acids: CASGLAGFTGELFF.

The rearrangement links TRBV19 to TRBJ2-7, with 8 bases identical to TRBD1. Germline V CDR1 and CDR2: LNHDA, SQIVND (reference sequence). CDR3 size: 14 residues. V shed 8 bases, J shed 4 bases, and the junction held 10 bases outside the gene matches. CDR3 amino acids: CASSAGRGPYEQYF. CDR3 coding DNA: TGTGCCAGTTCGGCAGGCAGGGGGCCTTACGAGCAGTACTTC.

The genes are TRBV5-1 and TRBJ2-7; D is tentatively TRBD1 or TRBD2 (5 bases each). This CDR3 has 14 amino acids. The germline V gene encodes CDR1 SGHRS and CDR2 YFSETQ. V dropped 4 bases and J dropped 2 bases, with 13 bases sitting between them. The CDR3 sequence: CASSPGTDTYEQYF. Here the CDR3 DNA reads TGCGCCAGCAGCCCAGGGACGGACACCTACGAGCAGTACTTC.

This sequence joins TRBV20-1 and TRBJ2-7, with 9 bases aligning to TRBD1. From germline, CDR1 is DFQATT and CDR2 SNEGSKA (reference sequence). This CDR3 comprises 11 residues. CDR3 protein: CSPGQGEVQYV. CDR3 nucleotides: TGCAGCCCGGGACAGGGAGAGGTTCAGTACGTC.

V is TRBV30 and J is TRBJ2-7; D gene ambiguous. This CDR3 contains 13 residues. The germline gives CDR1 GTSNPN, CDR2 SVGIG (reference sequence). Trimming cost V 0 bases and J 7 bases, with 13 bases left between them. The CDR3 is CAWSVRHHQEQYF. The CDR3 DNA reads TGTGCCTGGAGTGTTAGGCATCATCAGGAGCAGTACTTC. Full variable domain (remainder filled in from reference TRBV30 and TRBJ2-7): SQTIHQWPATLVQPVGSPLSLECTVEGTSNPNLYWYRQAAGRGLQLLFYSVGIGQISSEVPQNLSASRPQDRQFILSSKKLLLSDSGFYLCAWSVRHHQEQYFGPGTRLTVT.

The chain uses TRBV28 and TRBJ1-4; perhaps TRBD1 as D (5 bases). V gave up 7 bases and J gave up 11 bases, with 14 bases separating them. Germline values: CDR1 MDHEN, CDR2 SYDVKM. This CDR3 is 12 amino acids long. DNA for the CDR3: TGTGCCAGCACGGGCCCTGGGGGGAAACTGTTTTTT. Translated, it gives CASTGPGGKLFF.

The V call is TRBV4-1, the J call TRBJ2-3; no clear D gene. The V end was cut by 0 bases, the J end by 4 bases, with 8 bases between. This CDR3 comprises 14 residues. In germline, CDR1 is MGHRA, CDR2 YSYEKL. CDR3 loop: CASSQDWVADTQYF. DNA of the CDR3: TGCGCCAGCAGCCAAGATTGGGTGGCAGATACGCAGTATTTT.

The gene calls are TRBV28 and TRBJ1-3, with D unresolved. CDR1 and CDR2 (germline): MDHEN, SYDVKM. The CDR3 length is 15 residues. Trimming left V 6 bases short and J 0 bases short, with 12 bases between. This CDR3 reads CASRQDRHSGNTIYF. CDR3 sequence (DNA): TGTGCCAGCAGGCAGGATCGCCACTCTGGAAACACCATATATTTT.

The rearrangement joins TRBV7-8 to TRBJ2-1; 7 nucleotides line up with TRBD2. Germline loops: CDR1 SGHVS, CDR2 FQNEAQ. J was trimmed by 15 bases and V by 5 bases; bases with no gene match: 7. This CDR3 spans 11 amino acids. Here the CDR3 DNA reads TGTGCCAGCAGCCCTGGGAGCGGGACGTTCTTC. As protein: CASSPGSGTFF. Variable domain in full (rest from reference TRBV7-8 and TRBJ2-1): GAGVSQSPRYKVAKRGQDVALRCDPISGHVSLFWYQQALGQGPEFLTYFQNEAQLDKSGLPSDRFFAERPEGSVSTLKIQRTQQEDSAVYLCASSPGSGTFFGPGTRLTVL.

The chain combines TRBV6-4 with TRBJ2-2; 12 bases line up with TRBD2. V lost 10 bases to trimming and J lost 6 bases; unmatched junction nucleotides: 15. In germline, CDR1 is MRHNA, CDR2 SNTAGT. This CDR3 is 17 amino acids long. This CDR3 reads CATDPPGLAGNSGELFF. The CDR3 DNA follows: TGTGCCACCGATCCACCGGGACTAGCGGGTAATTCCGGGGAGCTGTTTTTT.

The J gene is TRBJ2-1, the V gene TRBV15; 11 bases align to TRBD2. Trimming removed 8 bases from V and 6 bases from J; junction bases left unmatched: 15. The CDR3 spans 17 residues. Germline V gives CDR1 LNHNV, CDR2 YYDKDF (reference sequence). The CDR3 sequence is CATGRGSSGRRSNEQFF. The CDR3 DNA is TGTGCCACCGGGCGGGGGTCTAGCGGGAGGCGAAGCAATGAGCAGTTCTTC.

This clone has just one count. This CDR3 reads CASSAQGRTNQPQHF. CDR3 sequence (DNA): TGTGCCAGCAGCGCACAGGGCCGGACCAATCAGCCCCAGCATTTT. V usage is TRBV28 and J usage is TRBJ1-5; D perhaps matches TRBD1 (6 bases). The CDR3 runs to 15 residues. Germline CDR1 and CDR2: MDHEN and SYDVKM. Deletions cut 6 bases from V and 3 bases from J, with 15 bases between. Based on the CDR3 plus reference TRBV28 and TRBJ1-5, the full variable domain is DVKVTQSSRYLVKRTGEKVFLECVQDMDHENMFWYRQDPGLGLRLIYFSYDVKMKEKGDIPEGYSVSREKKERFSLILESASTNQTSMYLCASSAQGRTNQPQHFGDGTRLSIL.